This is a list of T cell receptor beta chains from one sample in a study of blood T cell repertoires in COVID-19. Measured with immunoSEQ multiplex PCR; TCRdb has only the in-frame clones, and not every one. The table lists about 280,000 clones, approximately 84% of them singletons. The sequencing input was peripheral blood. These TCRs come from a young woman who had recovered from COVID-19. CDR3s include the opening cysteine and the closing phenylalanine or tryptophan. A D gene is named only where the DNA matches it firmly. Some rows have no size entry. The others give once, few or many, or a class for an expanded clone.

TGTGCCAGCAGCCTATTCATGAACACTGAAGCTTTCTTT,CASSLFMNTEAFF,NA,TRBV5-6,NA,TRBJ1-1
TGTGCCACCAGTGACGACAGGATAGAAAACATTCAGTACTTC,CATSDDRIENIQYF,NA,TRBV24-1,NA,TRBJ2-4
TGTGCCAGCAGCTTAGCGGCGGGGAATGAGCAGTTCTTC,CASSLAAGNEQFF,NA,TRBV7-2,NA,TRBJ2-1
TGCGCCAGCAGCCAGGTTACAGCGAACACTGAAGCTTTCTTT,CASSQVTANTEAFF,NA,TRBV4-1,NA,TRBJ1-1
TGTGCCAGCAGCTTAGGCGGGGTTACCAACACCTTC,CASSLGGVTNTF,NA,TRBV7-2,NA,TRBJ1-2
TGCGCCAGCAGCCTGGACGGGGATGCGGGCTACACCTTC,CASSLDGDAGYTF,NA,TRBV5-1,NA,TRBJ1-2
TGTGCCAGTAGTATGTTAGCGGGGGCGGGCTACAATGAGCAGTTCTTC,CASSMLAGAGYNEQFF,NA,TRBV19,TRBD2,TRBJ2-1
TGTGCCAGCAGCCCCCGACAGGGGGTGTACTCTGGGAATGAGCAGTTCTTC,CASSPRQGVYSGNEQFF,NA,TRBV7-2,TRBD1,TRBJ2-1
TGTGCCAGCAGCGGGGAGGCCGGGACGGCCTCCTACGAGCAGTACTTC,CASSGEAGTASYEQYF,NA,TRBV5-5,NA,TRBJ2-7
TGTGCCTGGAGTGGGGGACAGGGCTATGGCTACACCTTC,CAWSGGQGYGYTF,NA,TRBV30,TRBD1,TRBJ1-2
TGTGCCAGCAGCCAGGGGGCCGCCTACGAGCAGTACTTC,CASSQGAAYEQYF,NA,TRBV6-6,TRBD1,TRBJ2-7
TGTGCCAGCAGACCGGGACTAGCGGGAGGGCCGCGGACAGATACGCAGTATTTT,CASRPGLAGGPRTDTQYF,NA,TRBV5-4,TRBD2,TRBJ2-3
TGTGCCAGCAGTGAGAAGATGGACAGGGCGAACACTGAAGCTTTCTTT,CASSEKMDRANTEAFF,once,TRBV2,TRBD1,TRBJ1-1
TGTGCCAGCAGTACATACAGACTACCATACGAGCAGTACTTC,CASSTYRLPYEQYF,NA,TRBV28,NA,TRBJ2-7
TGTGCCATCAGTGCCGTTGACAGGAACACTGAAGCTTTCTTT,CAISAVDRNTEAFF,NA,TRBV10-3,NA,TRBJ1-1
TGTGCCAGCAGCACCGGTACCGGGATCCTGGCCCAGCCCCAGCATTTT,CASSTGTGILAQPQHF,NA,TRBV5-5,NA,TRBJ1-5
TGTGCCAGCAGTTCAAGACAGGGACACGAGCAGTACTTC,CASSSRQGHEQYF,NA,TRBV6-2/TRBV6-3,TRBD1,TRBJ2-7
TGTGCCAGCAGCATGGACAGTCGGGACTATGGCTACACCTTC,CASSMDSRDYGYTF,once,TRBV21-1,NA,TRBJ1-2
TGTGCCAGCAGCTCGACTAGCACAGATACGCAGTATTTT,CASSSTSTDTQYF,NA,TRBV7-3,NA,TRBJ2-3
TGTGCCAGCAGTGACTTCACCGGGAGTGGCGGGGAGCTGTTTTTT,CASSDFTGSGGELFF,few,TRBV2,NA,TRBJ2-2
TGTGCCAGCAGTTTAAGGCAGGGGGCTGGCTACGAGCAGTACTTC,CASSLRQGAGYEQYF,NA,TRBV28,TRBD1,TRBJ2-7
TGTGCCAGCCAGTTGGTGGGGAGCTCCTACAATGAGCAGTTCTTC,CASQLVGSSYNEQFF,NA,TRBV19,NA,TRBJ2-1
TGTGCCTGGAGTGCCGGGACTAGCGTCAATGAGCAGTTCTTC,CAWSAGTSVNEQFF,NA,TRBV30,TRBD2,TRBJ2-1
TGCAGCGTTGTGAAGCCGACGGGGGAGCAGTACTTC,CSVVKPTGEQYF,NA,TRBV29-1,NA,TRBJ2-7
TGTGCCAGCAGCCCGACAGGGGGCGGGGAGCTGTTTTTT,CASSPTGGGELFF,few,TRBV5-4,TRBD1,TRBJ2-2
TGTGCCAGCAGTCTGACAGGGGGGGGAAACACCATATATTTT,CASSLTGGGNTIYF,NA,TRBV28,TRBD1,TRBJ1-3
TGTGCCAGCAGCCGACGCGGGGGAGCCTACAATGAGCAGTTCTTC,CASSRRGGAYNEQFF,NA,TRBV7-9,TRBD2,TRBJ2-1
TGTGCCAGCAGTCCGGCCCGACAGGGGAGCACTGAAGCTTTCTTT,CASSPARQGSTEAFF,few,TRBV7-9,TRBD1,TRBJ1-1
TGTGCCAGCAGTTTTGGGTGGGGCGGGAGCTCCTACGAGCAGTACTTC,CASSFGWGGSSYEQYF,once,TRBV28,TRBD2,TRBJ2-7
TGTGCCAGCAGCTCTAGTAGCAGTCAAGAGACCCAGTACTTC,CASSSSSSQETQYF,NA,TRBV7-2,NA,TRBJ2-5
TGCGCCAGCAGCTTCCGGACTGCGACCGGGGAGCTGTTTTTT,CASSFRTATGELFF,NA,TRBV5-1,NA,TRBJ2-2
TGTGCCACCGCTTCAGTTGAGACCCAGTACTTC,CATASVETQYF,NA,TRBV24-1,NA,TRBJ2-5